Following are 21 T cell receptor beta chains from one sample sequenced in a study of shared clonotypes between healthy human individuals. Here immunoSEQ multiplex PCR was the method, and the copy in TCRdb shows in-frame clones only, minus some. This table holds approximately 1.5 million clones, 98% found once. Material: naive CD4+ T cells sorted from blood. Regarding subset: CD45RA+ positively selected. The source is a young man in good health.

The chain recombines TRBV18 with TRBJ1-5, with D maybe TRBD1 (5 bases). Germline CDR1 reads KGHSH; CDR2 reads LQKENI. CDR3 size: 14 residues. V was cut by 4 bases and J by 1 base, with 8 bases left in between. For the CDR3, the DNA is TGTGCCAGCTCACAGTGGGACAGCAATCAGCCCCAGCATTTT. Protein sequence: CASSQWDSNQPQHF.

This chain joins TRBV9 and TRBJ2-1; 10 bases match TRBD1. There are 18 residues in the CDR3. Germline assignment: CDR1 SGDLS and CDR2 YYNGEE. J gave up 6 bases and V 3 bases, and 15 bases lay outside the gene matches. The CDR3 loop is CASSAGTGVGLTRNEQFF. CDR3 nucleotides: TGTGCCAGCAGCGCCGGGACAGGGGTAGGGCTTACTCGCAATGAGCAGTTCTTC.

Only one count was recorded for this clone. Additional DNA sequences in this sample encode the identical CDR3. The rearrangement uses TRBV6-5 and TRBJ2-2; D is unclear. V was trimmed by 2 bases and J by 3 bases, leaving 4 bases between them. Germline-derived CDR1 and CDR2 are MNHEY and SVGAGI. The CDR3 contains 13 residues. This chain's CDR3 is CASSYGDTGELFF. The DNA for the CDR3 is TGTGCCAGCAGTTACGGGGACACCGGGGAGCTGTTTTTT.

This chain joins TRBV2 and TRBJ1-4; 12 bases fit TRBD1. This CDR3 comprises 14 residues. Germline values: CDR1 SNHLY, CDR2 FYNNEI. V was clipped by 5 bases and J by 7 bases; unmatched bases: 2. The CDR3 sequence: CASSRDRGLEKLFF. CDR3 DNA: TGTGCCAGCAGTCGGGACAGGGGGCTTGAAAAACTGTTTTTT.

The chain links TRBV19 to TRBJ2-7; no definite D call. V shed 2 bases and J shed 7 bases, with 9 bases lying between them. Germline values: CDR1 LNHDA, CDR2 SQIVND (reference sequence). This CDR3 has 12 amino acids. As DNA, the CDR3 is TGTGCCAGTAGTATACCGGGTGTGGAGCAGTACTTC. Protein product: CASSIPGVEQYF.

This rearrangement joins TRBV30 to TRBJ1-1; a weak D match, TRBD1 (5 bases). CDR1 GTSNPN and CDR2 SVGIG come from the germline V gene (reference sequence). The CDR3 is 14 amino acids. V was pared by 8 bases and J by 1 base, with 17 bases between. Written as DNA, the CDR3 is TGTGCCAGACGGGGGAGCCACTCGAACACTGAAGCTTTCTTT. It codes for CARRGSHSNTEAFF.

V and J are TRBV11-2 and TRBJ2-1, with 7 bases identical to TRBD1. CDR1 and CDR2 from the germline V gene are SGHAT and FQNNGV. The CDR3 covers 15 residues. The J segment lost 3 bases and the V segment lost 5 bases, leaving 7 bases of the junction unmatched. CDR3 protein: CASSTTGTVYNEQFF. The CDR3 coding sequence is TGTGCCAGCAGCACAACCGGGACAGTCTACAATGAGCAGTTCTTC.

This sequence joins TRBV5-5 and TRBJ2-7; D might be TRBD1 (5 bases). This CDR3 contains 15 residues. The V end was cut by 0 bases, the J end by 0 bases, with 10 bases between. Germline V gene lookup returns CDR1 SGHKS and CDR2 YYEKEE (reference sequence). The CDR3 DNA follows: TGTGCCAGCAGCTTGGCCGACAGCGTCTCCTACGAGCAGTACTTC. It is translated as CASSLADSVSYEQYF.

As concerns this clone: This same CDR3 is encoded by further DNA sequences in the sample. CDR3 DNA sequence: TGTGCCAGCAGTCCACTAGCGGGAGGTTACGAGCAGTACTTC. This codes for CASSPLAGGYEQYF. This chain links TRBV6-5 with TRBJ2-7, with 12 bases that match TRBD2. CDR1 is MNHEY and CDR2 is SVGAGI in the germline V gene. The CDR3 covers 14 residues. Trimming removed 5 bases from V and 4 bases from J; junction bases left unmatched: 3.

This clone was seen once. The chain joins TRBV21-1 to TRBJ2-7; whether TRBD2, the table's D call, matches the DNA was not checked. TRBV21-1 is an annotated pseudogene. This CDR3 has 13 amino acids. Here the CDR3 reads CASSGRRRYEQYF. CDR3 bases: TGTGCCAGCAGTGGCAGACGGCGGTACGAGCAGTACTTC.

V usage is TRBV6-5 and J usage is TRBJ1-5; D is unresolved. This CDR3 contains 12 residues. V was clipped by 4 bases and J by 7 bases, with 8 bases between them. The V gene's germline CDR1 is MNHEY and CDR2 SVGAGI. The CDR3 protein is CASSSGFQPQHF. The CDR3 DNA reads as TGTGCCAGCAGTTCGGGCTTCCAGCCCCAGCATTTT.

The rearrangement joins TRBV5-1 to TRBJ2-1, with 7 positions matching TRBD1. Germline loops: CDR1 SGHRS, CDR2 YFSETQ. This CDR3 comprises 17 residues. The ends lost 7 bases at V and 0 bases at J; junction bases unmatched: 13. As DNA, the CDR3 is TGCGCCAGCTGTCGGGTAGGACAGGAAAGCTCCTACAATGAGCAGTTCTTC. It translates to CASCRVGQESSYNEQFF. The whole variable domain, filled in from reference TRBV5-1 and TRBJ2-1, reads KAGVTQTPRYLIKTRGQQVTLSCSPISGHRSVSWYQQTPGQGLQFLFEYFSETQRNKGNFPGRFSGRQFSNSRSEMNVSTLELGDSALYLCASCRVGQESSYNEQFFGPGTRLTVL.

The rearrangement uses TRBV10-1 and TRBJ2-7, with 7 bases aligning to TRBD2. Germline trimming cut 2 bases from V and 3 bases from J; bases unmatched to any gene: 13. The CDR3 spans 17 residues. From germline, CDR1 is WNHNN and CDR2 SYGVQD (reference sequence). The CDR3 region is CASSENVLASGNYEQYF. CDR3 DNA: TGCGCCAGCAGTGAGAATGTACTGGCTAGCGGCAACTACGAGCAGTACTTC.

The chain uses TRBV7-8 and TRBJ2-1, with a tentative D call TRBD1 (5 bases). Trimming stripped 7 bases from V and 4 bases from J, with 14 bases between. Germline V gene lookup returns CDR1 SGHVS and CDR2 FQNEAQ. The CDR3 covers 14 residues. In DNA form, the CDR3 reads TGTGCCAGCATCGAAGGGGCAGGTTACAATGAGCAGTTCTTC. It encodes CASIEGAGYNEQFF.

CDR3 sequence: CASSQLDRGLGGANVLTF. CDR3 coding DNA: TGTGCCAGCAGTCAATTGGACAGGGGGCTAGGAGGGGCCAACGTCCTGACTTTC. J is TRBJ2-6 and V is TRBV27; 11 bases agree with TRBD1. Trimming cost V 5 bases and J 4 bases; bases outside gene matches: 10. The CDR3 is made up of 18 amino acids. Per the germline V gene, CDR1 is MNHEY and CDR2 is SMNVEV (reference sequence).

Remarks on this clone: Different DNA sequences within this sample yield the same CDR3. The DNA of the CDR3 is TGTGCCAGCAGTTTACGGAACACTGAAGCTTTCTTT. Protein sequence: CASSLRNTEAFF. This sequence joins TRBV28 and TRBJ1-1; unclear D gene. Trimming shortened V by 2 bases and J by 1 base, and 2 bases separated the two germline ends. The CDR3 runs 12 residues. The germline V gene encodes CDR1 MDHEN and CDR2 SYDVKM.

This chain joins TRBV20-1 and TRBJ1-2, with a possible D match to TRBD1 (6 bases). V was cut by 6 bases and J by 9 bases, with 14 bases left in between. From germline, CDR1 is DFQATT and CDR2 SNEGSKA (reference sequence). This CDR3 comprises 11 residues. In nucleotides, the CDR3 is TGCAGTGCGACGAGACAGGAACGCTACACCTTC. It yields the protein CSATRQERYTF.

CDR3 sequence: CASSVSLSYEQYF. CDR3 sequence (DNA): TGTGCCAGCAGCGTATCACTATCCTACGAGCAGTACTTC. The chain links TRBV9 to TRBJ2-7; D call uncertain. The ends were cut back, 1 base at V and 1 base at J, with 6 bases in the middle. Germline assignment: CDR1 SGDLS and CDR2 YYNGEE. CDR3 length: 13 amino acids.

The chain links TRBV7-8 to TRBJ1-1, with TRBD1 matching 8 bases. The CDR3 sequence is 15 residues long. The germline CDR1 and CDR2 sequences are SGHVS and FQNEAQ. With 5 bases clipped from V and 1 base from J, the junction kept 6 bases outside the gene matches. The CDR3 bases are TGTGCCAGCAGCATGAGACAGGGGTCGAACACTGAAGCTTTCTTT. It codes for CASSMRQGSNTEAFF.

The genes are TRBV18 and TRBJ2-5; tentative D call: TRBD1 (5 bases). V was clipped by 4 bases and J by 4 bases, with 16 bases between them. CDR1 is KGHSH and CDR2 is LQKENI in the germline V gene. CDR3 length: 15 residues. CDR3 bases: TGTGCCAGCTCACTCCTGCAGGGAATGGGAGAGACCCAGTACTTC. Amino acids: CASSLLQGMGETQYF. Variable domain in full (rest from reference TRBV18 and TRBJ2-5): NAGVMQNPRHLVRRRGQEARLRCSPMKGHSHVYWYRQLPEEGLKFMVYLQKENIIDESGMPKERFSAEFPKEGPSILRIQQVVRGDSAAYFCASSLLQGMGETQYFGPGTRLLVL.

This chain links TRBV7-6 with TRBJ2-7, with 13 bases matching TRBD2. V shed 1 base, J shed 6 bases, and the junction held 12 bases outside the gene matches. This CDR3 contains 18 residues. Germline assignment: CDR1 SGHVS and CDR2 FNYEAQ. The DNA for the CDR3 is TGTGCCAGCAGCTTAGGGGGGACTAGCGGGATCGGGCCCGGCGAGCAGTACTTC. This gives the protein CASSLGGTSGIGPGEQYF.